These 9 T cell receptor beta chains originate from one sample sequenced in a study of T cells after yellow fever vaccination. One entry per CDR3 protein, called by TCRdb with MiXCR from the 5' RACE reads. Found here are 500,000 to 650,000 distinct CDR3 sequences, less than 20% of them singletons; the top ten hold 17%. Sequencing used PBMCs, obtained less than 6 days after the first yellow fever vaccination. Source of these receptors: a man between 18 and 35 years old who received the YFV17D yellow fever vaccine.

The chain employs TRBV7-2 and TRBJ2-3; TRBD2 is a possible D gene (5 bases). The CDR3 runs to 14 residues. Germline V CDR1 and CDR2: SGHTA, FQGNSA. Trimming took 1 base from V and 6 from J, leaving 11 bases between them. The CDR3, as DNA: TGTGCCAGCAGCTTAGGAGGGTTTTCGGATACGCAGTATTTT. Amino acids: CASSLGGFSDTQYF.

This clonotype was detected only a few times. The V and J genes are TRBV27 and TRBJ1-2; TRBD1 is a possible D gene (6 bases). The CDR3 has 16 residues. Per germline, CDR1 MNHEY and CDR2 SMNVEV (reference sequence). Trimming pared 4 bases from V and 0 bases from J, leaving 15 bases between. The CDR3 DNA follows: TGTGCCAGCAGTTACCGAGGGGGGAGAGCTAACTATGGCTACACCTTC. Amino acid sequence: CASSYRGGRANYGYTF.

About this clonotype: A junction boundary mismatches the germline segment, possibly from a read error. CDR3 in amino acids: CASSTGGFTDTPYF. The CDR3 DNA reads TGCGCCAGCAGTACGGGGGGATTCACAGATACGCCGTATTTT. The V and J genes are TRBV5-1 and TRBJ2-3, with TRBD2 identical over 7 bases. This CDR3 is 14 amino acids long. The V gene's germline CDR1 is SGHRS and CDR2 YFSETQ.

V usage is TRBV7-9 and J usage is TRBJ2-7, with D perhaps matching TRBD1 (5 bases). The CDR3 runs to 17 residues. CDR1 is SEHNR and CDR2 is FQNEAQ in the germline V gene (reference sequence). Trimming took off 1 base at V and 1 base at J, with 17 bases between the two ends. The CDR3 DNA reads TGTGCCAGCAGCTTAGGTCTGGGGCGGAAGAAATCCTACGAGCAGTACTTC. Translation gives CASSLGLGRKKSYEQYF. Full variable domain (rest looked up from reference TRBV7-9 and TRBJ2-7): DTGVSQNPRHKITKRGQNVTFRCDPISEHNRLYWYRQTLGQGPEFLTYFQNEAQLEKSRLLSDRFSAERPKGSFSTLEIQRTEQGDSAMYLCASSLGLGRKKSYEQYFGPGTRLTVT.

This clonotype has only a few counts. The chain employs TRBV27 and TRBJ2-1, with D perhaps TRBD2 (6 bases). Trimming took 5 bases from V and 4 from J, leaving 15 bases between them. The CDR3 loop spans 15 amino acids. Germline V gene data show CDR1 as MNHEY and CDR2 as SMNVEV (reference sequence). CDR3 region: CASSEVAGYYNEQFF. CDR3 in DNA: TGTGCCAGCAGTGAGGTTGCGGGGTATTACAATGAGCAGTTCTTC.

The rearrangement links TRBV20-1 to TRBJ1-5; the match to TRBD1 covers 9 bases. Germline loops: CDR1 DFQATT, CDR2 SNEGSKA (reference sequence). The CDR3 spans 13 residues. V trimming: 1 base; J trimming: 7 bases; junction bases outside the gene matches: 2. The chain's CDR3 is CSARGQGGQPQHF. The CDR3 DNA reads as TGCAGTGCTAGAGGACAGGGGGGGCAGCCCCAGCATTTT.

This clonotype was recorded a few times. The V gene is TRBV20-1, the J gene TRBJ2-6; 9 positions agree with TRBD1. The germline V gene encodes CDR1 DFQATT and CDR2 SNEGSKA (reference sequence). The CDR3 extends over 18 amino acids. Trimming took 3 bases from V and 2 from J; bases not matched to a gene: 11. As DNA, the CDR3 is TGCAGTGCTAGCTCCGGTCCCGGGACAGGGACTGGGGCCAACGTCCTGACTTTC. The encoded protein is CSASSGPGTGTGANVLTF.

The V gene is TRBV10-3, the J gene TRBJ2-7, with D perhaps being TRBD1 or TRBD2 (5 bases each). The CDR3 is 14 amino acids. The ends were cut back, 5 bases at V and 2 bases at J, with 13 bases in the middle. Germline V CDR1 and CDR2: ENHRY, SYGVKD. The CDR3 loop reads CAISHSGRPYEQYF. CDR3 DNA sequence: TGTGCCATCAGTCATTCGGGACGGCCCTACGAGCAGTACTTC.

This clonotype came up a few times. This chain joins TRBV6-2 or TRBV6-3 and TRBJ2-1; D is possibly TRBD1 or TRBD2 (5 bases each). Germline CDR1 is MNHEY and CDR2 is SVGEGT. Trimming removed 6 bases from V and 0 bases from J, with 18 bases in between. The CDR3 has 17 residues. The CDR3 spells CASRGPQPGRSYNEQFF. The CDR3 DNA reads as TGTGCCAGCAGGGGACCCCAACCCGGGCGCTCCTACAATGAGCAGTTCTTC.